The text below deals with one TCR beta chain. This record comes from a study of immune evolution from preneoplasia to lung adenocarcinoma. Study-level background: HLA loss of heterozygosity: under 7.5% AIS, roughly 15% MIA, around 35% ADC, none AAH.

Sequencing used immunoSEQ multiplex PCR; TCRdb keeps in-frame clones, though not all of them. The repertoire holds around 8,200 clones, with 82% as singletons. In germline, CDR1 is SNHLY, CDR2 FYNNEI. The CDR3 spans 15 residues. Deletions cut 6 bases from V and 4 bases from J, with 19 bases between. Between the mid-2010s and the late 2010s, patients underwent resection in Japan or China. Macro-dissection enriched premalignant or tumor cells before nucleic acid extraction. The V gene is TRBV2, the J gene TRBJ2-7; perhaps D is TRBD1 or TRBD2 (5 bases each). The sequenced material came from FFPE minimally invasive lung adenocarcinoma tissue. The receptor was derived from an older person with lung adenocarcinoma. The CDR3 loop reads CASRQFGVGVYEQYF. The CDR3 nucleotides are TGTGCCAGCAGACAATTCGGAGTGGGGGTTTACGAGCAGTACTTC.